This entry lists 9 T cell receptor beta chains sequenced from one sample in a study of response to subunit inactivated influenza vaccine. TCRdb ran MiXCR on the RT-PCR reads and lists one entry per CDR3 protein. The table records fewer than 600,000 distinct CDR3 sequences, approximately 7.3% of them present only once. Material: PBMCs from blood, obtained about 24 months after vaccination. These receptors were taken from a man aged 50 to 69 who received an inactivated influenza vaccine.

The genes are TRBV30 and TRBJ1-6; D call uncertain. In germline, CDR1 is GTSNPN, CDR2 SVGIG (reference sequence). This CDR3 spans 13 amino acids. Trimming removed 0 bases at V and 7 bases at J, with 7 bases between. The CDR3, as DNA: TGTGCCTGGAGTGTAGGAGGAAATTCACCCCTCCACTTT. Protein product: CAWSVGGNSPLHF.

This clonotype was detected a few times. V gene TRBV6-5 combines with J gene TRBJ1-3; TRBD1 might be the D (6 bases). Germline V gives CDR1 MNHEY, CDR2 SVGAGI. With 2 bases removed from V and 0 bases from J, the gap between germline ends came to 11 bases. The CDR3 contains 16 residues. CDR3 loop: CASSYGQGHSGNTIYF. The CDR3 nucleotides read TGTGCCAGCAGTTACGGGCAGGGACACTCTGGAAACACCATATATTTT.

The J gene is TRBJ1-2, the V gene TRBV5-6, with 10 bases that match TRBD1. Germline V CDR1 and CDR2: SGHDT, YYEEEE. The junction had 7 bases not matched to a gene; V was cut back by 0 bases and J by 14 bases. The CDR3 sequence is 13 residues long. The CDR3 DNA is TGTGCCAGCAGCTTGGAACGACAGGGGGCGTATACCTTC. The encoded protein is CASSLERQGAYTF.

V usage is TRBV10-3 and J usage is TRBJ2-5; D might be TRBD1 or TRBD2, each matching 5 bases. CDR1 is ENHRY, CDR2 SYGVKD, per germline. The CDR3 runs 16 residues. V lost 8 bases to trimming and J lost 5 bases, with 24 bases between them. The CDR3 DNA follows: TGTGCCATCGGGACCACCGGGGCAACCTCGAGGGAGACCCAGTACTTC. The encoded protein is CAIGTTGATSRETQYF.

A few counts support this clonotype. The gene calls are TRBV29-1 and TRBJ1-2, with D hard to call. From germline, CDR1 is SQVTM and CDR2 ANQGSEA. This CDR3 contains 12 residues. With 2 bases removed from V and 2 bases from J, the gap between germline ends came to 6 bases. This CDR3 is CSVEYLNYGYTF. In DNA form, the CDR3 reads TGCAGCGTTGAATACCTGAACTATGGCTACACCTTC.

Concerning this clonotype itself: One base away lies a much larger clone, so this may be a sequencing read error. The chain's CDR3 is CASCQEGRGYNEQFF. CDR3 in DNA: TGTGCCAGCTGCCAAGAAGGGCGGGGCTACAATGAGCAGTTCTTC. This chain connects TRBV14 to TRBJ2-1; D possibly corresponds to TRBD2 (6 bases). The germline gives CDR1 SGHDN, CDR2 FVKESK. This CDR3 has 15 residues.

This clonotype was detected many times. The gene calls are TRBV29-1 and TRBJ2-3; 10 bases map to TRBD2. CDR3 size: 15 residues. The V gene end was trimmed by 7 bases and the J gene end by 1 base; junction bases not matched to a gene: 8. In germline, CDR1 is SQVTM, CDR2 ANQGSEA. CDR3 sequence (DNA): TGCAGCGGGACCGGCCTAGCGGGAGGCACAGATACGCAGTATTTT. This gives the protein CSGTGLAGGTDTQYF.

This clonotype was seen a handful of times. This chain links TRBV4-3 with TRBJ2-2; unclear D gene. V was pared by 5 bases and J by 5 bases, with 6 bases between. CDR1 and CDR2 (germline): LGHNA, YSLEER. The CDR3 length is 12 residues. The CDR3 sequence is CASSVFTGELFF. Written as DNA, the CDR3 is TGCGCCAGCAGCGTTTTTACCGGGGAGCTGTTTTTT.

This clonotype was observed at least ten times. The chain links TRBV2 to TRBJ1-5; no firm D call. The germline CDR1 and CDR2 sequences are SNHLY and FYNNEI. The CDR3 is 14 residues long. V lost 4 bases to trimming and J lost 2 bases, with 9 bases between them. CDR3 nucleotide sequence: TGTGCCAGCAGTGTGGGATTGCGCAATCAGCCCCAGCATTTT. Protein product: CASSVGLRNQPQHF.